This record looks at one T cell receptor beta chain sequence and its context. The data originate from a study of blood T cell repertoires in COVID-19. Study-wide context: Researchers got acute and convalescent COVID-19 samples from the United States, Italy and Spain.

Study processing details: Reference gene primer amplification yielded estimated nucleated cell counts. Libraries were prepared by immunoSEQ multiplex PCR; TCRdb keeps only in-frame clonotypes and omits some of them. That table gives V, J and clone size, and the DNA gave D and trimming. The sample lists 210,000 or so clones; over 75% were seen once. The source is a man aged 50 to 59 with acute or convalescent COVID-19. The source material was peripheral blood.

The CDR3 DNA reads as TGTGCCAGCAGCCCCGTTAACGGTGATGGCTACACCTTC. It codes for CASSPVNGDGYTF. The chain recombines TRBV7-9 with TRBJ1-2; D remains ambiguous. Germline V lookup: CDR1 SEHNR, CDR2 FQNEAQ (reference sequence). This CDR3 has 13 residues. V was cut by 5 bases and J by 6 bases, with 13 bases left in between.